This T cell receptor beta chain was identified during a study of early T cells in non-severe SARS-CoV-2 infection. TCRdb re-called the 5' RACE reads with MiXCR, one entry per CDR3 protein. Of under 70,000 distinct CDR3 sequences listed, roughly 13% are singletons. This clonotype was counted a few times. CDR3 length: 13 amino acids. The V end was cut by 6 bases, the J end by 6 bases, with 14 bases between. Germline values: CDR1 MNHEY, CDR2 SVGAGI. The sequence came from an adult who was a healthcare worker with PCR-confirmed SARS-CoV-2 infection or an uninfected control (not recorded which). The gene calls are TRBV6-5 and TRBJ1-1; D uncertain. The sample in question was whole blood, obtained at baseline. The CDR3 bases are TGTGCCAGCAGCGGGGAGGGTTTGGCTGAAGCTTTCTTT. The encoded protein is CASSGEGLAEAFF.